This T cell receptor (beta chain) originates from a study of T cell responses to AZD1222 COVID-19 vaccine. Overall study: Pooled in the analysis were second doses at about 4 or about 12 weeks. General observations from the study: The donor group comprised mostly white British people and more females; the analysis possibly underestimated clonal diversity. The study identified only five or six AZD1222 recipients as seropositive at baseline. Spike was spanned by vaccine-associated CD4 TCRs, with dominance at 160-218 and 743-854.

Some clones are missing from TCRdb's copy, which holds only in-frame ones; the method was immunoSEQ multiplex PCR. The sample shows about 130,000 clones, around nine tenths of them seen only once. Worth noting for this clone: Its antigen remains unidentified.

This TCR was sampled from an adult in good health. The sequencing used peripheral blood, collected on day 0 of AZD1222 vaccination.

The CDR3 loop reads CATSGRGEKGETQYF. The CDR3 DNA follows: TGTGCCACCAGTGGAAGGGGGGAAAAAGGGGAGACCCAGTACTTC. The chain couples TRBV24-1 to TRBJ2-5, with D possibly being TRBD1 or TRBD2 (6 bases each). V lost 5 bases to trimming and J lost 5 bases, with 17 bases between them. The CDR3 is made up of 15 amino acids. Germline CDR1 KGHDR, CDR2 SFDVKD.